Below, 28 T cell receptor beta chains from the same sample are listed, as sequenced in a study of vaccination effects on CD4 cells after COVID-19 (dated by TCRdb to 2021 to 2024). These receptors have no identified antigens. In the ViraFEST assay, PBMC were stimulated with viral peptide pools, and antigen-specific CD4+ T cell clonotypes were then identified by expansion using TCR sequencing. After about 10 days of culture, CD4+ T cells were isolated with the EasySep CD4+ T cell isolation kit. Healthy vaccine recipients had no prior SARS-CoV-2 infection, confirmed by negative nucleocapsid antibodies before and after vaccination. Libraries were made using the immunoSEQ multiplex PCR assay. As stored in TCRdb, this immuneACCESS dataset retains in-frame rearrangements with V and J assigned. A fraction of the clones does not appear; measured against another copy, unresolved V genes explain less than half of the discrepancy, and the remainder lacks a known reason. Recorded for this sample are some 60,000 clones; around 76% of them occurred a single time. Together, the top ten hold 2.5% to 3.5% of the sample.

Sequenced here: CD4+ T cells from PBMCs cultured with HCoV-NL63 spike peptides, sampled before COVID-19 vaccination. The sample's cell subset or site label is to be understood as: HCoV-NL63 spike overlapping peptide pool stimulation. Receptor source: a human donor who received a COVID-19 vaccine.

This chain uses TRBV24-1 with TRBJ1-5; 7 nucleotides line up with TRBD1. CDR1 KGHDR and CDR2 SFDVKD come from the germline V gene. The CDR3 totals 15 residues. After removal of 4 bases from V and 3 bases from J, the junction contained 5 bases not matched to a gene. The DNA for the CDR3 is TGTGCCACCAGTGACCCAGACAGGGCCAATCAGCCCCAGCATTTT. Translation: CATSDPDRANQPQHF.

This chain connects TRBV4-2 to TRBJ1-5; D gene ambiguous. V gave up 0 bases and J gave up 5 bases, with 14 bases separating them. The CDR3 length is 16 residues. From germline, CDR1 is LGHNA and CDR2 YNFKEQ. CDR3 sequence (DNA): TGTGCCAGCAGCCAAGATGGGAGAGGCATATATCAGCCCCAGCATTTT. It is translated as CASSQDGRGIYQPQHF.

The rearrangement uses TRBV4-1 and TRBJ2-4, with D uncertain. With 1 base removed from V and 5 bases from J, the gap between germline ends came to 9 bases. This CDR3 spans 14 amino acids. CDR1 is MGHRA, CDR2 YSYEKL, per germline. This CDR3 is CASSQVGSQNIQYF. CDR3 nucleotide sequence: TGCGCCAGCAGCCAAGTAGGCAGCCAAAACATTCAGTACTTC.

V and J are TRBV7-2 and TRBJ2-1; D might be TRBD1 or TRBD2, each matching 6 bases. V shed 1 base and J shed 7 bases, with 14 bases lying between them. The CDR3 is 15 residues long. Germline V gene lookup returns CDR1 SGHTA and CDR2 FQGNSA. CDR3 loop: CASSLVGGLNNEQFF. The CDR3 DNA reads TGTGCCAGCAGCTTAGTCGGGGGCCTTAATAATGAGCAGTTCTTC.

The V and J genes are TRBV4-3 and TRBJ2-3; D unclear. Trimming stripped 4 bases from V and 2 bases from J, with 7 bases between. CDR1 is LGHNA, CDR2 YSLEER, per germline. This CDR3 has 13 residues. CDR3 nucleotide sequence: TGCGCCAGCAGCCCGCAGTCCACAGATACGCAGTATTTT. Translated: CASSPQSTDTQYF.

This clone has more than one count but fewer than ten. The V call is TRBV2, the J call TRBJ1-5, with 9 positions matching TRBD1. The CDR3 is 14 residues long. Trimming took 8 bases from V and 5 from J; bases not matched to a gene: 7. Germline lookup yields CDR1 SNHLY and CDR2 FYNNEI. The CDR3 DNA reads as TGTGCCAGCCATCCCGGGACAGGGCATCAGCCCCAGCATTTT. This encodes CASHPGTGHQPQHF.

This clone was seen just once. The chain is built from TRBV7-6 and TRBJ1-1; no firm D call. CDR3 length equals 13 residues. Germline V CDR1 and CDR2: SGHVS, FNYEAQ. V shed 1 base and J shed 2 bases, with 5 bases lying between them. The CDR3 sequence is CASSLDRNTEAFF. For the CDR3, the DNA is TGTGCCAGCAGCTTAGACAGAAACACTGAAGCTTTCTTT. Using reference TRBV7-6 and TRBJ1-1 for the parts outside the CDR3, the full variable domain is GAGVSQSPRYKVTKRGQDVALRCDPISGHVSLYWYRQALGQGPEFLTYFNYEAQQDKSGLPNDRFSAERPEGSISTLTIQRTEQRDSAMYRCASSLDRNTEAFFGQGTRLTVV.

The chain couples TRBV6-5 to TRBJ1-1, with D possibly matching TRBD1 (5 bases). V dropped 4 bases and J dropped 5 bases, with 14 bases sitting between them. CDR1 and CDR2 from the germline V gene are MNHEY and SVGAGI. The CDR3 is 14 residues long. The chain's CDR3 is CASSSFMGGTEAFF. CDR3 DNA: TGTGCCAGCAGTTCCTTCATGGGGGGAACTGAAGCTTTCTTT.

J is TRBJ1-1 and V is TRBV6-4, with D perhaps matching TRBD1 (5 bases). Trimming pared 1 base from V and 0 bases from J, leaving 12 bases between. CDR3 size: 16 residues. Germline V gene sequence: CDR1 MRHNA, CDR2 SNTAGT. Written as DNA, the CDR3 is TGTGCCAGCAGTGACTGGACCGGGGCCATGAACACTGAAGCTTTCTTT. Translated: CASSDWTGAMNTEAFF.

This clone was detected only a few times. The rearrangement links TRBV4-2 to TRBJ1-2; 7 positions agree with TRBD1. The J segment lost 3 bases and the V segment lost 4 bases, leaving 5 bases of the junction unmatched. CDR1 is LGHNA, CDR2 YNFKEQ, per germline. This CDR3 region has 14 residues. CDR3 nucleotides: TGTGCCAGCAGCCCCCGGGACAGAGACTATGGCTACACCTTC. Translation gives CASSPRDRDYGYTF.

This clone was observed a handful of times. CDR3 amino acids: CSVDPGENTIYF. The DNA for the CDR3 is TGCAGCGTTGACCCGGGGGAAAACACCATATATTTT. The V call is TRBV29-1, the J call TRBJ1-3; D is perhaps TRBD1 (5 bases). This CDR3 comprises 12 residues. V was shortened by 3 bases and J by 6 bases, with 9 bases between the two germline ends. CDR1 is SQVTM and CDR2 is ANQGSEA in the germline V gene. The variable domain in full, completed from reference TRBV29-1 and TRBJ1-3, reads SAVISQKPSRDICQRGTSLTIQCQVDSQVTMMFWYRQQPGQSLTLIATANQGSEATYESGFVIDKFPISRPNLTFSTLTVSNMSPEDSSIYLCSVDPGENTIYFGEGSWLTVV.

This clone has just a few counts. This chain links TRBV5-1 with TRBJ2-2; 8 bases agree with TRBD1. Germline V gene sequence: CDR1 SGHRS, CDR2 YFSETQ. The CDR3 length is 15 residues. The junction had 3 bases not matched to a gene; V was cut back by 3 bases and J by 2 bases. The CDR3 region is CASSSDRANTGELFF. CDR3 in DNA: TGCGCCAGCAGCTCGGACAGGGCCAACACCGGGGAGCTGTTTTTT.

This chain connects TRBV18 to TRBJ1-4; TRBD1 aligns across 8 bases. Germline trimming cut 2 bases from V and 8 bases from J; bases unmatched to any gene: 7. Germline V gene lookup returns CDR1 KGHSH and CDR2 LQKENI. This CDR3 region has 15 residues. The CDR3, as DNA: TGTGCCAGCTCACCAGGGGCAGGGGGCTTGGAAAAACTGTTTTTT. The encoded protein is CASSPGAGGLEKLFF.

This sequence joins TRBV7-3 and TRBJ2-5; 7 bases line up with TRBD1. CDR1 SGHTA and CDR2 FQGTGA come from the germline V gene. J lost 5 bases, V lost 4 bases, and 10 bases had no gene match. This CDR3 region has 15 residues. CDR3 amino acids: CASSSAPTGMETQYF. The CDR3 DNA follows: TGTGCCAGCAGCTCCGCACCGACAGGGATGGAGACCCAGTACTTC.

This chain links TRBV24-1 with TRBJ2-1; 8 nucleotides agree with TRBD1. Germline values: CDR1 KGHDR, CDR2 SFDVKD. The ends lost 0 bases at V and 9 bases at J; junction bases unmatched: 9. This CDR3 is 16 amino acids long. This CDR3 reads CATSDLVRTGRGEQFF. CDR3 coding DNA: TGTGCCACCAGTGATTTGGTGAGGACAGGGCGTGGTGAGCAGTTCTTC.

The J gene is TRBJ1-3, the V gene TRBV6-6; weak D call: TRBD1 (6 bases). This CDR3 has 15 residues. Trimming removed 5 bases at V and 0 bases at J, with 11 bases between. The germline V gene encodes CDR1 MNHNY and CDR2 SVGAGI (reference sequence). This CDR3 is CASSPQGTSGNTIYF. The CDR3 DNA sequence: TGTGCCAGCAGTCCACAGGGAACCTCTGGAAACACCATATATTTT.

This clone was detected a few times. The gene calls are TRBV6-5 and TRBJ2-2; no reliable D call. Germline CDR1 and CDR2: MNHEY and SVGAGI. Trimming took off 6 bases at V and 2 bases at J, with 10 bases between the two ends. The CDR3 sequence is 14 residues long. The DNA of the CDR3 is TGTGCCAGCAGGGGTTGGGGAAACACCGGGGAGCTGTTTTTT. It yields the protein CASRGWGNTGELFF.

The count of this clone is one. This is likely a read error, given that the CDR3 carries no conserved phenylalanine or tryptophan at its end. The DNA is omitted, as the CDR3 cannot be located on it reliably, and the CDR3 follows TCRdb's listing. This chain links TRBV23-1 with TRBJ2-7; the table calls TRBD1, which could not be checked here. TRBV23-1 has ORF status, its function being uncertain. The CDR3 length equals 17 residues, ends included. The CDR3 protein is CASSQVGFRSTGGEITL.

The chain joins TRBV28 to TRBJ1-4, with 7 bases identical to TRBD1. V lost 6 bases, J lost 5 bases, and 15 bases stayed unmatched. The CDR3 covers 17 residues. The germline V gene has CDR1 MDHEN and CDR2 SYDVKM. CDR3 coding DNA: TGTGCCAGCAGCAGGGATCTTTACACAGGGGCCAATGAAAAACTGTTTTTT. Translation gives CASSRDLYTGANEKLFF.

The CDR3 loop reads CASSLAGQAYNSPLHF. The CDR3 coding sequence is TGCGCCAGCAGCTTGGCTGGACAGGCCTATAATTCACCCCTCCACTTT. The chain links TRBV5-1 to TRBJ1-6; 7 positions match TRBD1. V lost 0 bases, J lost 2 bases, and 2 bases stayed unmatched. Germline CDR1 and CDR2: SGHRS and YFSETQ. The CDR3 is made up of 16 amino acids.

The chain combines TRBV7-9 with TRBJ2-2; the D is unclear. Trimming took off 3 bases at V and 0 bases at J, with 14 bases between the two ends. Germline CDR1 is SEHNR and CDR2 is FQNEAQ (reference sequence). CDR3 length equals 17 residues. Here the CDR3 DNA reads TGTGCCAGCAGCTTCAGTGGCGGCAACGCGAACACCGGGGAGCTGTTTTTT. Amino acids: CASSFSGGNANTGELFF.

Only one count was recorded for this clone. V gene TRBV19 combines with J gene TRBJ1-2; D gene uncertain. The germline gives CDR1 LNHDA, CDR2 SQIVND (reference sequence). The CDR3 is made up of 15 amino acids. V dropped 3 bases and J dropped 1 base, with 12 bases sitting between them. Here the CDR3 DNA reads TGTGCCAGTAGTATCGGACGGAGTATTAACTATGGCTACACCTTC. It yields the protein CASSIGRSINYGYTF.

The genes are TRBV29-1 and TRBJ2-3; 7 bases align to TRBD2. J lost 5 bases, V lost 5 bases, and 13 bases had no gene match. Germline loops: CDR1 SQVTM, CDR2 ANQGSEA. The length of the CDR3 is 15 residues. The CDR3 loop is CSVSLTGQRGDTQYF. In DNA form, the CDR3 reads TGCAGCGTTTCCCTTACAGGCCAGCGGGGAGATACGCAGTATTTT.

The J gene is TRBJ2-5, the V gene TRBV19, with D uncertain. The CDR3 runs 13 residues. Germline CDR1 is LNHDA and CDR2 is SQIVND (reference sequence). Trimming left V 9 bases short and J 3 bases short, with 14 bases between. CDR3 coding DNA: TGTGCCAGCTCCGAGACGAGCAAAGAGACCCAGTACTTC. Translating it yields CASSETSKETQYF.

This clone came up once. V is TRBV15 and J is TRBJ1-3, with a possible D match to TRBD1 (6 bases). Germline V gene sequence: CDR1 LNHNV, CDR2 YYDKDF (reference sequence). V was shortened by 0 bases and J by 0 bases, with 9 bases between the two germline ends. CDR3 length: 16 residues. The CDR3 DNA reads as TGTGCCACCAGCAGAGAAGTACAGGGCTCTGGAAACACCATATATTTT. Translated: CATSREVQGSGNTIYF.

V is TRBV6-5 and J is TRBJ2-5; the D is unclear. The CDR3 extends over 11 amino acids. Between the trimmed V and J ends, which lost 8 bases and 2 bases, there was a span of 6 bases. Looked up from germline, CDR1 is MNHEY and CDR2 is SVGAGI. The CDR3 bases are TGTGCCAGCGCTAAGCAAGAGACCCAGTACTTC. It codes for CASAKQETQYF.

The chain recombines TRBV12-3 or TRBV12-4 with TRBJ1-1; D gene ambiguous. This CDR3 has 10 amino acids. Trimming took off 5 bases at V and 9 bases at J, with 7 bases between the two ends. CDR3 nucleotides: TGTGCCAGCAGTCGAGAGAAAGCTTTCTTT. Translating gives CASSREKAFF.

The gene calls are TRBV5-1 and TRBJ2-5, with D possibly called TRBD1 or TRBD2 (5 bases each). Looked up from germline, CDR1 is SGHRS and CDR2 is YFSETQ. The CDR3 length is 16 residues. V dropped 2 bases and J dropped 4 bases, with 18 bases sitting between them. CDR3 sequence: CASSLGAAVGGETQYF. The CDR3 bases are TGCGCCAGCAGCTTAGGGGCCGCCGTTGGGGGAGAGACCCAGTACTTC.